The 30 T cell receptor beta chains in this list originate from one sample, sequenced in a study of brain metastases from non-small cell lung cancer. The repertoire was sequenced with immunoSEQ multiplex PCR; TCRdb's copy has only in-frame clones and lacks some. Of a few thousand clones in the sample, around 80% were seen once. Sequencing was done on a sample of primary lung tumor tissue. The source is a donor at least 40 years old with non-small cell lung cancer.

This clone appeared a few times. Additional DNA sequences in this sample encode the identical CDR3. This chain links TRBV6-4 with TRBJ2-2; D uncertain. Germline V CDR1 and CDR2: MRHNA, SNTAGT. V lost 10 bases and J 0 bases, leaving 15 bases between the germline ends. This CDR3 region has 15 residues. The CDR3 DNA is TGTGCCATCATGGCCGACGTCGCGAACACCGGGGAGCTGTTTTTT. This translates into CAIMADVANTGELFF.

The chain carries TRBV3-1 (or the pseudogene TRBV3-2) and TRBJ2-5; 9 bases map to TRBD2. CDR1 LGHDT and CDR2 YNNKEL come from the germline V gene (reference sequence). Trimming at V came to 2 bases and at J to 5 bases, leaving 9 bases not matched to a gene. CDR3 length: 16 residues. The CDR3 is CASSQFLSGGRETQYF. Here the CDR3 DNA reads TGTGCCAGCAGCCAATTTCTTAGCGGGGGAAGGGAGACCCAGTACTTC.

The rearrangement uses TRBV7-8 and TRBJ2-1, with TRBD1 matching 8 bases. After removal of 5 bases from V and 8 bases from J, the junction contained 5 bases not matched to a gene. Germline V gene sequence: CDR1 SGHVS, CDR2 FQNEAQ. CDR3 length equals 13 residues. In nucleotides, the CDR3 is TGTGCCAGCAGCCCCCGGACAGGGTATGAGCAGTTCTTC. The encoded protein is CASSPRTGYEQFF. The whole variable domain, filled in from reference TRBV7-8 and TRBJ2-1, reads GAGVSQSPRYKVAKRGQDVALRCDPISGHVSLFWYQQALGQGPEFLTYFQNEAQLDKSGLPSDRFFAERPEGSVSTLKIQRTQQEDSAVYLCASSPRTGYEQFFGPGTRLTVL.

The rearrangement uses TRBV30 and TRBJ2-2; the match to TRBD1 covers 7 bases. J was trimmed by 6 bases and V by 5 bases; bases with no gene match: 6. The CDR3 covers 13 residues. The germline CDR1 and CDR2 sequences are GTSNPN and SVGIG (reference sequence). The CDR3 spells CAWENRGAGELFF. CDR3 sequence (DNA): TGTGCCTGGGAAAACAGGGGAGCCGGGGAGCTGTTTTTT.

This clone has a handful of counts. The CDR3 loop reads CASSRGAGELFF. For the CDR3, the DNA is TGTGCCAGTAGCCGGGGGGCCGGGGAGCTGTTTTTT. The chain couples TRBV25-1 to TRBJ2-2; 7 bases are a match to TRBD2. The CDR3 is 12 amino acids. After removal of 9 bases from V and 6 bases from J, the junction contained 4 bases not matched to a gene. Looked up from germline, CDR1 is MGHDK and CDR2 is SYGVNS.

The chain carries TRBV6-5 and TRBJ1-3, with 7 bases lining up with TRBD1. Germline values: CDR1 MNHEY, CDR2 SVGAGI. The CDR3 consists of 15 residues. V shed 5 bases and J 0 bases; nucleotides not matched to a gene: 4. CDR3 sequence: CASSMQGDSGNTIYF. CDR3 nucleotide sequence: TGTGCCAGCAGTATGCAGGGGGACTCTGGAAACACCATATATTTT.

This clone was found once. The chain carries TRBV6-5 and TRBJ1-2, with D tentatively TRBD1 (6 bases). Germline CDR1 and CDR2: MNHEY and SVGAGI. The CDR3 has 15 amino acids. Deletions cut 1 base from V and 6 bases from J, with 15 bases between. DNA for the CDR3: TGTGCCAGCAGTTACTTCGTTTCAGGGGAGGATGGCTACACCTTC. It specifies CASSYFVSGEDGYTF.

The chain links TRBV29-1 to TRBJ1-2; the D gene is possibly TRBD1 (5 bases). CDR3 size: 14 residues. Looked up from germline, CDR1 is SQVTM and CDR2 is ANQGSEA. Trimming left V 0 bases short and J 8 bases short, with 16 bases between. CDR3 sequence reads: CSVEDYGARGGYTF. The CDR3 DNA reads as TGCAGCGTTGAAGATTATGGGGCAAGGGGAGGCTACACCTTC.

V usage is TRBV6-1 and J usage is TRBJ1-2, with 8 bases lining up with TRBD1. Unmatched junction bases numbered 8, after V lost 1 base and J lost 7 bases. Germline values: CDR1 MNHNS, CDR2 SASEGT. This CDR3 is 15 amino acids long. CDR3 sequence (DNA): TGTGCCAGCAGTGAAGGGAAGGACAGGGCTCCTGGCTACACCTTC. Amino acids: CASSEGKDRAPGYTF.

The V gene is TRBV3-1 (or the pseudogene TRBV3-2), the J gene TRBJ1-2; tentatively, D is TRBD1 (6 bases). The CDR3 runs 12 residues. Germline V gene sequence: CDR1 LGHDT, CDR2 YNNKEL (reference sequence). Trimming stripped 0 bases from V and 12 bases from J, with 11 bases between. The CDR3 here is CASSQDRGIDTF. The CDR3, as DNA: TGTGCCAGCAGCCAAGACAGGGGAATCGACACCTTC.

The CDR3, as DNA: TGTGCCAGCTCTTCCTTTAGCCGAAGGAACACTGAAGCTTTCTTT. It encodes CASSSFSRRNTEAFF. The chain joins TRBV18 to TRBJ1-1, with D unclear. The CDR3 covers 15 residues. The germline V gene encodes CDR1 KGHSH and CDR2 LQKENI. V was shortened by 6 bases and J by 1 base, with 15 bases between the two germline ends.

A few counts support this clone. The V and J genes are TRBV29-1 and TRBJ2-2; D may correspond to TRBD1 or TRBD2 (5 bases each). Germline CDR1 is SQVTM and CDR2 is ANQGSEA. This CDR3 spans 13 amino acids. V dropped 5 bases and J dropped 7 bases, with 14 bases sitting between them. CDR3 loop: CSVSGTSVGELFF. The CDR3 DNA follows: TGCAGCGTTTCCGGGACGTCCGTCGGGGAGCTGTTTTTT.

CDR3 nucleotides: TGTGCCAGCAGCCCTGGTGGGGGGAGGACCCAGTACTTC. Its translation: CASSPGGGRTQYF. This rearrangement joins TRBV5-5 to TRBJ2-5, with D maybe TRBD2 (6 bases). Germline V gene sequence: CDR1 SGHKS, CDR2 YYEKEE (reference sequence). Trimming removed 4 bases at V and 7 bases at J, with 14 bases between. The CDR3 is 13 amino acids.

Comment on this clone: Other DNA sequences within the sample encode an identical CDR3. The chain employs TRBV19 and TRBJ2-2, with D perhaps being TRBD1 or TRBD2 (5 bases each). Germline V gives CDR1 LNHDA, CDR2 SQIVND (reference sequence). The CDR3 has 14 residues. V gave up 2 bases and J gave up 14 bases, with 18 bases separating them. The CDR3 sequence is CASSIQGATGELFF. In DNA, the CDR3 is TGTGCCAGTAGTATACAGGGAGCCACCGGAGAACTGTTTTTT.

The V and J genes are TRBV6-4 and TRBJ2-1; either TRBD1 or TRBD2 may fit D (5 bases each). V lost 0 bases to trimming and J lost 6 bases, with 9 bases between them. The CDR3 runs to 14 residues. Germline CDR1 is MRHNA and CDR2 is SNTAGT. CDR3: CASSDSTGGNEQFF. The CDR3 DNA reads TGTGCCAGCAGTGACTCAACTGGGGGCAATGAGCAGTTCTTC.

This sequence joins TRBV19 and TRBJ1-4; the D gene is possibly TRBD1 (5 bases). CDR3 length equals 14 residues. Germline V CDR1 and CDR2: LNHDA, SQIVND (reference sequence). Deletions cut 7 bases from V and 2 bases from J, with 11 bases between. The CDR3, as DNA: TGTGCCAGTAATCTCAGGGACACTAATGAAAAACTGTTTTTT. Translation gives CASNLRDTNEKLFF.

The genes are TRBV4-1 and TRBJ1-5; 9 nucleotides align to TRBD1. The germline V gene encodes CDR1 MGHRA and CDR2 YSYEKL. The CDR3 loop spans 16 amino acids. J was trimmed by 4 bases and V by 1 base; bases with no gene match: 5. Here the CDR3 reads CASSQGLGQGNQPQHF. The CDR3 DNA is TGCGCCAGCAGCCAAGGACTTGGACAGGGGAATCAGCCCCAGCATTTT.

Comments on this clone: Germline and junction disagree at one end, which may indicate a read error. The chain uses TRBV5-5 and TRBJ2-2, with D possibly matching TRBD2 (5 bases). This CDR3 has 13 amino acids. Germline V gene lookup returns CDR1 SGHKS and CDR2 YYEKEE (reference sequence). The CDR3 loop reads CASSFRVVGELFF. The CDR3 DNA is TGTGCCAGCAGCTTTCGGGTCGTCGGGGAACTGTTTTTT. Full variable domain (rest looked up from reference TRBV5-5 and TRBJ2-2): DAGVTQSPTHLIKTRGQQVTLRCSPISGHKSVSWYQQVLGQGPQFIFQYYEKEERGRGNFPDRFSARQFPNYSSELNVNALLLGDSALYLCASSFRVVGELFFGEGSRLTVL.

The chain employs TRBV4-1 and TRBJ2-2; TRBD1 or TRBD2 may be the D gene (5 bases each). Germline assignment: CDR1 MGHRA and CDR2 YSYEKL. The CDR3 is 15 amino acids. Deletions cut 2 bases from V and 6 bases from J, with 13 bases between. CDR3 in amino acids: CASSQSGTLAGELFF. The CDR3, as DNA: TGCGCCAGCAGCCAAAGTGGGACCCTCGCCGGGGAGCTGTTTTTT.

A word on this clone: One end of the junction does not line up with germline, which may come from a read error. The genes are TRBV2 and TRBJ2-7; D is unresolved. The CDR3 totals 13 residues. Germline V gene data show CDR1 as SNHLY and CDR2 as FYNNEI. The CDR3 DNA sequence: TGTGCCAACAGTGATGAGACTTTCTACGAGCAGTACTTC. It yields the protein CANSDETFYEQYF.

This chain connects TRBV2 to TRBJ1-2, with 8 bases that match TRBD1. This CDR3 comprises 17 residues. CDR1 SNHLY and CDR2 FYNNEI come from the germline V gene. J gave up 8 bases and V 3 bases, and 17 bases lay outside the gene matches. CDR3 coding DNA: TGTGCCAGCAGTGAGGAATGGGCGGACAGGGCAACGGAAGGCTACACCTTC. This encodes CASSEEWADRATEGYTF.

The CDR3 region is CASSYNYGYTF. CDR3 DNA sequence: TGTGCCAGCAGTTATAACTATGGCTACACCTTC. The chain has TRBV6-2 or TRBV6-3 and TRBJ1-2; D is unclear. V lost 3 bases and J lost 1, with 0 bases in between. Germline-derived CDR1 and CDR2 are MNHEY and SVGEGT. CDR3 size: 11 residues.

The rearrangement joins TRBV6-4 to TRBJ1-1, with D possibly TRBD1 on 5 matching bases. The germline V gene has CDR1 MRHNA and CDR2 SNTAGT. The CDR3 is made up of 14 amino acids. Trimming cost V 5 bases and J 2 bases, with 12 bases left between them. In DNA form, the CDR3 reads TGTGCCAGCAGTTCCCGGGGGTACAACACTGAAGCTTTCTTT. This codes for CASSSRGYNTEAFF.

The V and J genes are TRBV2 and TRBJ2-3; TRBD1 aligns across 7 bases. V lost 6 bases and J lost 3; bases outside the gene matches: 9. Germline CDR1 is SNHLY and CDR2 is FYNNEI. The length of the CDR3 is 15 residues. The CDR3 reads CASRRGQIFTDTQYF. The CDR3 coding sequence is TGTGCCAGCAGGAGGGGACAGATTTTTACAGATACGCAGTATTTT.

This rearrangement joins TRBV5-8 to TRBJ2-7; 8 nucleotides line up with TRBD2. The CDR3 extends over 14 amino acids. CDR1 and CDR2 from the germline V gene are SGHTS and YDEGEE. V shed 2 bases, J shed 6 bases, and the junction held 7 bases outside the gene matches. CDR3 sequence: CASSFGGGYGEQYF. The CDR3 region has the DNA TGTGCCAGCAGCTTCGGGGGGGGCTACGGCGAGCAGTACTTC.

Concerning this clone itself: A junction boundary mismatches the germline segment, possibly from a read error. This chain connects TRBV5-1 to TRBJ1-2, with D possibly being TRBD1 (6 bases). There are 16 residues in the CDR3. The germline V gene encodes CDR1 SGHRS and CDR2 YFSETQ. The CDR3 here is CASSGGPGYNNYGYTF. CDR3 bases: TGCGCCAGCAGTGGGGGGCCAGGGTATAATAACTATGGTTACACCTTC. Complete variable domain (other parts from reference TRBV5-1 and TRBJ1-2): KAGVTQTPRYLIKTRGQQVTLSCSPISGHRSVSWYQQTPGQGLQFLFEYFSETQRNKGNFPGRFSGRQFSNSRSEMNVSTLELGDSALYLCASSGGPGYNNYGYTFGSGTRLTVV.

This rearrangement joins TRBV19 to TRBJ1-5, with 7 bases fitting TRBD1. The J segment lost 11 bases and the V segment lost 4 bases, leaving 14 bases of the junction unmatched. CDR1 is LNHDA and CDR2 is SQIVND in the germline V gene (reference sequence). This CDR3 is built from 15 residues. CDR3 amino acids: CASSKPATGPMTQHF. CDR3 bases: TGTGCCAGTAGTAAGCCTGCGACAGGGCCCATGACCCAGCATTTT.

The V call is TRBV5-1, the J call TRBJ1-4; 8 bases line up with TRBD1. Trimming at V came to 4 bases and at J to 4 bases, leaving 6 bases not matched to a gene. The CDR3 is made up of 15 amino acids. Germline V gives CDR1 SGHRS, CDR2 YFSETQ. In nucleotides, the CDR3 is TGCGCCAGCAGCGGCCAGGGGGCCGATAATGAAAAACTGTTTTTT. Its translation: CASSGQGADNEKLFF.

The rearrangement joins TRBV4-3 to TRBJ2-1; no clear D. The V end was cut by 4 bases, the J end by 6 bases, with 13 bases between. Germline values: CDR1 LGHNA, CDR2 YSLEER. The CDR3 extends over 14 amino acids. The CDR3 protein is CASSPGRFVNEQFF. The CDR3 bases are TGCGCCAGCAGCCCTGGGCGATTCGTCAATGAGCAGTTCTTC.

The chain is built from TRBV7-2 and TRBJ1-6, with 7 bases lining up with TRBD1. The ends lost 4 bases at V and 9 bases at J; junction bases unmatched: 9. Germline-derived CDR1 and CDR2 are SGHTA and FQGNSA. The CDR3 is 15 amino acids. CDR3 DNA sequence: TGTGCCAGCAGCTCCTCCCGGGACAGCGCTTCACCCCTCCACTTT. It yields the protein CASSSSRDSASPLHF.